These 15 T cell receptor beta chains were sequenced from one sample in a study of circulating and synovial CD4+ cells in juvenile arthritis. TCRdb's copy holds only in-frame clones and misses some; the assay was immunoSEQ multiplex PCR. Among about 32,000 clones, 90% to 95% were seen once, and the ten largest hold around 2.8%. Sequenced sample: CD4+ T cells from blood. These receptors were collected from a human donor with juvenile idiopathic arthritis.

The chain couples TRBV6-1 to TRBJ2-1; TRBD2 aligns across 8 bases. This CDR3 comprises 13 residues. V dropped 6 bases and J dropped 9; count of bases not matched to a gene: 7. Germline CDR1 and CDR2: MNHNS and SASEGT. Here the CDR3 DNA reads TGTGCCAGCAGCCCACTAGCGGCGACTGAGCAGTTCTTC. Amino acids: CASSPLAATEQFF.

Here the CDR3 reads CASSSLAGSTDTQYF. CDR3 in DNA: TGTGCCAGCAGCTCCCTAGCGGGGAGCACAGATACGCAGTATTTT. The rearrangement uses TRBV7-2 and TRBJ2-3; 9 bases are shared with TRBD2. The ends lost 4 bases at V and 0 bases at J; junction bases unmatched: 2. The germline V gene encodes CDR1 SGHTA and CDR2 FQGNSA. The CDR3 is made up of 15 amino acids.

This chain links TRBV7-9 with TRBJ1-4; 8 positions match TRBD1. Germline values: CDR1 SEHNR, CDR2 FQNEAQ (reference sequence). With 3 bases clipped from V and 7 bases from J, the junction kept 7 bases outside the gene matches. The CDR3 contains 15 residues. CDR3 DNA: TGTGCCAGCAGCTTTAACGACAGGGGCGGTGAAAAACTGTTTTTT. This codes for CASSFNDRGGEKLFF. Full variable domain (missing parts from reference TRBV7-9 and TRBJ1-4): DTGVSQNPRHKITKRGQNVTFRCDPISEHNRLYWYRQTLGQGPEFLTYFQNEAQLEKSRLLSDRFSAERPKGSFSTLEIQRTEQGDSAMYLCASSFNDRGGEKLFFGSGTQLSVL.

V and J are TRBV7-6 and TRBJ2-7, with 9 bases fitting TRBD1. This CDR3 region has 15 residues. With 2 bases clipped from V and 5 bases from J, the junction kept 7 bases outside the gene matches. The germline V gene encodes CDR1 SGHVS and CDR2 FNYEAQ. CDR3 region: CASSLNYRGPDEQYF. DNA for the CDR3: TGTGCCAGCAGCTTAAACTACAGGGGGCCTGACGAGCAGTACTTC. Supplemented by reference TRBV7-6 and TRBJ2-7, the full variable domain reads GAGVSQSPRYKVTKRGQDVALRCDPISGHVSLYWYRQALGQGPEFLTYFNYEAQQDKSGLPNDRFSAERPEGSISTLTIQRTEQRDSAMYRCASSLNYRGPDEQYFGPGTRLTVT.

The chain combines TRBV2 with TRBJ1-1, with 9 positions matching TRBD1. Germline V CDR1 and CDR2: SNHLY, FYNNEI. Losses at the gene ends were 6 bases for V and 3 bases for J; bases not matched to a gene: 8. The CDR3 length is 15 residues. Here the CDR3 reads CASRGDRVLHTEAFF. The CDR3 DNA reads TGTGCCAGCAGAGGGGACAGGGTTCTCCACACTGAAGCTTTCTTT.

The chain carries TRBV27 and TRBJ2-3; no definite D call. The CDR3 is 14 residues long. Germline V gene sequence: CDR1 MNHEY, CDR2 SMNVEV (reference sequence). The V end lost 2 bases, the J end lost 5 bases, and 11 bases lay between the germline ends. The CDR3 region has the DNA TGTGCCAGCAGTTTAAAGGTAGCCATAGATACGCAGTATTTT. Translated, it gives CASSLKVAIDTQYF.

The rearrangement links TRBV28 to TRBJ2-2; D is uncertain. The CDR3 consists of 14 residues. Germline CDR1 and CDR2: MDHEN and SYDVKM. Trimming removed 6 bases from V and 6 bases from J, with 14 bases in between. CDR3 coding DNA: TGTGCCAGCAGACCCCTCGGCCGGGCCGGGGAGCTGTTTTTT. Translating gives CASRPLGRAGELFF.

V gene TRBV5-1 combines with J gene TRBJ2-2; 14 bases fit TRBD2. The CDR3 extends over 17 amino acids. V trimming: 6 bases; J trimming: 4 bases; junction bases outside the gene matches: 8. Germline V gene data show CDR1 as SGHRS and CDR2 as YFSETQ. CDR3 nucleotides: TGCGCCAGCACCGTGGGACTAGCGGGAGCGGGCACCGGGGAGCTGTTTTTT. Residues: CASTVGLAGAGTGELFF.

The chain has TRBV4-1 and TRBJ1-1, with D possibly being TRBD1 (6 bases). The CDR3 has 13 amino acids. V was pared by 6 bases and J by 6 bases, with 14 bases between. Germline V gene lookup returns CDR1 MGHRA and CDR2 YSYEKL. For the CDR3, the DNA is TGCGCCAGCAGGGGGGGGCGAGACCCTGAAGCTTTCTTT. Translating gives CASRGGRDPEAFF.

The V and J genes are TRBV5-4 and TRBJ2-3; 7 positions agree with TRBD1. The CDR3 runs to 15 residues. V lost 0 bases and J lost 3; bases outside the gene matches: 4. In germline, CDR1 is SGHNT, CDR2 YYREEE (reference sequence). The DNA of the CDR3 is TGTGCCAGCAGCTTGGGCAGGGGGTTAACAGATACGCAGTATTTT. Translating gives CASSLGRGLTDTQYF.

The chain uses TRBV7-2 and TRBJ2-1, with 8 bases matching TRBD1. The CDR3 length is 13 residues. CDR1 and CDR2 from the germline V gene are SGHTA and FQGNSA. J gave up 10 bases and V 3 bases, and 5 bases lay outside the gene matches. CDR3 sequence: CASSFDRGREQFF. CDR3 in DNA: TGTGCCAGCAGCTTCGACAGGGGCCGGGAGCAGTTCTTC.

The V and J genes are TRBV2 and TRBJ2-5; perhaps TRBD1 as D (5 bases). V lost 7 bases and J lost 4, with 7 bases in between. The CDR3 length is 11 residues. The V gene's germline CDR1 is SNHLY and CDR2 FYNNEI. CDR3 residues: CASNRGETQYF. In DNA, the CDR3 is TGTGCCAGCAATAGGGGAGAGACCCAGTACTTC.

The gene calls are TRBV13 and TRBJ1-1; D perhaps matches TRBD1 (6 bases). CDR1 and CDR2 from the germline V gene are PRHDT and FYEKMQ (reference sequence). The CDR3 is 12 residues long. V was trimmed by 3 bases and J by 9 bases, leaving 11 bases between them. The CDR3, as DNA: TGTGCCAGCAGCTTCCGGGACAAACAAGCTTTCTTT. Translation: CASSFRDKQAFF.

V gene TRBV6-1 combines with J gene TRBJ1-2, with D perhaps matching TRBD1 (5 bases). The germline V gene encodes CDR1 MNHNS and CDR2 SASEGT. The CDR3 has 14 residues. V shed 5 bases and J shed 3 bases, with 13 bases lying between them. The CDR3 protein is CASSKGTAYYGYTF. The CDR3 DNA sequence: TGTGCCAGCAGTAAAGGGACTGCTTACTATGGCTACACCTTC.

DNA of the CDR3: TGTGCCAGCTCAGGGGGACTGGCCGATACGCAGTATTTT. This codes for CASSGGLADTQYF. J is TRBJ2-3 and V is TRBV18; perhaps TRBD2 as D (6 bases). The germline V and J ends were trimmed by 5 bases and 6 bases, with 12 bases remaining between them. CDR3 length: 13 residues. CDR1 and CDR2 (germline): KGHSH, LQKENI.